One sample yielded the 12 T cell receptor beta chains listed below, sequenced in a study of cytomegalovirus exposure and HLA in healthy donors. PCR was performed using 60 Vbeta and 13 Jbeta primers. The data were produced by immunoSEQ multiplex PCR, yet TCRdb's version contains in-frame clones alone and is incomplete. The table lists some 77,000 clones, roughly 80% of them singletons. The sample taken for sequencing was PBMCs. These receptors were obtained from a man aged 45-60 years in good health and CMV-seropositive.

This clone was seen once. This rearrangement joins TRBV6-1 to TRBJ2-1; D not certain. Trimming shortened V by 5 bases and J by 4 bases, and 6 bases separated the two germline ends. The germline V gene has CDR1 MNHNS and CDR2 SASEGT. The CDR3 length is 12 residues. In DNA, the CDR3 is TGTGCCAGCAGTCAAATTTACAATGAGCAGTTCTTC. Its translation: CASSQIYNEQFF.

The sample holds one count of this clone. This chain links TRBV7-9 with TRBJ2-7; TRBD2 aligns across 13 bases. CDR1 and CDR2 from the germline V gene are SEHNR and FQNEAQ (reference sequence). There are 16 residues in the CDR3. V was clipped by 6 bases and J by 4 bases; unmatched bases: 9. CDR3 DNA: TGTGCCAGCAGGCCACCTGGACTAGCGGGAGAATACGAGCAGTACTTC. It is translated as CASRPPGLAGEYEQYF.

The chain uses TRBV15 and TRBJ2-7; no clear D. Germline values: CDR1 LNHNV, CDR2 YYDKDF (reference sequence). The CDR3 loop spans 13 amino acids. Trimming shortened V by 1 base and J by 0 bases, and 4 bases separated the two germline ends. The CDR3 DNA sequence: TGTGCCACCAGCAGAGCCAGCTCCTACGAGCAGTACTTC. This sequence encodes CATSRASSYEQYF.

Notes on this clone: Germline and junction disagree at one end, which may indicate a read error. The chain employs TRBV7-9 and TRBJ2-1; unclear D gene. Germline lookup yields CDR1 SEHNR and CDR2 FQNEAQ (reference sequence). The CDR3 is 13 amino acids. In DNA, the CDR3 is TGTGCCAGCAGCTTAGACTCCCACAATGAGCAGTTCTTC. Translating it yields CASSLDSHNEQFF. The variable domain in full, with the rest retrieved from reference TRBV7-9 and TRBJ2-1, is DTGVSQNPRHKITKRGQNVTFRCDPISEHNRLYWYRQTLGQGPEFLTYFQNEAQLEKSRLLSDRFSAERPKGSFSTLEIQRTEQGDSAMYLCASSLDSHNEQFFGPGTRLTVL.

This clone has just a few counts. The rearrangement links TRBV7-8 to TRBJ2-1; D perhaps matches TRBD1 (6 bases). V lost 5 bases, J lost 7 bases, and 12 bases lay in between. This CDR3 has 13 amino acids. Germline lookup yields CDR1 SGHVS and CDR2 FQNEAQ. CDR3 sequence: CASSQDRLNEQFF. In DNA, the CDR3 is TGTGCCAGCAGCCAGGACAGATTGAATGAGCAGTTCTTC.

The CDR3 DNA is TGCGCCAGCAGCCAAGTGCTCCCCCGCAGGGAAGTCTCCTACGAGCAGTACTTC. Residues: CASSQVLPRREVSYEQYF. The chain recombines TRBV4-1 with TRBJ2-5, with D perhaps TRBD1 (5 bases). The DNA end is more similar to TRBJ2-7, so the J call may be wrong. In germline, CDR1 is MGHRA, CDR2 YSYEKL. This CDR3 contains 18 residues.

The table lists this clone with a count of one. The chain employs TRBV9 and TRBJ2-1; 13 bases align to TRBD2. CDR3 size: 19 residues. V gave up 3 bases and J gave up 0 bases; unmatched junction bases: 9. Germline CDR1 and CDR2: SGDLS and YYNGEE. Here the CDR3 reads CASSGPGLAGVLSYNEQFF. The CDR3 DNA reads TGTGCCAGCAGCGGACCCGGACTAGCGGGAGTTCTCTCCTACAATGAGCAGTTCTTC.

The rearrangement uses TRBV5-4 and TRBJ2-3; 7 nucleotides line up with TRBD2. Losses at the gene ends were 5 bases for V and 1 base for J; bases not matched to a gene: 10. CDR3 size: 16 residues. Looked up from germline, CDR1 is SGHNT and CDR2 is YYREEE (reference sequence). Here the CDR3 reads CASSSPTGGGTDTQYF. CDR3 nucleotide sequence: TGTGCCAGCAGTTCTCCTACGGGAGGTGGCACAGATACGCAGTATTTT.

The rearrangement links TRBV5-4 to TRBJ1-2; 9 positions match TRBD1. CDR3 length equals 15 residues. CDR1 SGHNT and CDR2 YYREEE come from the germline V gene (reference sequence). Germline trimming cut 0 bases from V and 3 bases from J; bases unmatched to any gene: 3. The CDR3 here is CASSLGTGAYYGYTF. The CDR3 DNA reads TGTGCCAGCAGCTTGGGGACAGGGGCGTACTATGGCTACACCTTC. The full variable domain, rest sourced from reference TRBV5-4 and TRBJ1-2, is ETGVTQSPTHLIKTRGQQVTLRCSSQSGHNTVSWYQQALGQGPQFIFQYYREEENGRGNFPPRFSGLQFPNYSSELNVNALELDDSALYLCASSLGTGAYYGYTFGSGTRLTVV.

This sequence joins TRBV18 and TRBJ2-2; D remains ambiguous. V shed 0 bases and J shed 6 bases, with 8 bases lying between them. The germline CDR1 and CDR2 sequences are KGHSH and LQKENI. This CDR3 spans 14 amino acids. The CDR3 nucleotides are TGTGCCAGCTCACCACCTTTAGCTTCCGGGGAGCTGTTTTTT. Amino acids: CASSPPLASGELFF.

Written as DNA, the CDR3 is TGCGCCAGCAGCTTGACCCTGCGGACTGAAGCTTTCTTT. This sequence encodes CASSLTLRTEAFF. V usage is TRBV5-1 and J usage is TRBJ1-1, with unresolved D. Germline values: CDR1 SGHRS, CDR2 YFSETQ. The CDR3 spans 13 residues. V was trimmed by 1 base and J by 5 bases, leaving 9 bases between them.

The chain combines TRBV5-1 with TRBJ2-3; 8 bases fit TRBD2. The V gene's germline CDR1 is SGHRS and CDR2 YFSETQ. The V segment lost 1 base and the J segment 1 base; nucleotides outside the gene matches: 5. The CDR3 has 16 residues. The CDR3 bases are TGCGCCAGCAGCTTGACCAGCGGGAGTCGCACAGATACGCAGTATTTT. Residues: CASSLTSGSRTDTQYF.